One and the same sample provided the 2 T cell receptor beta chains below, sequenced in a study of shared T cell receptors in the human thymus. Measured with immunoSEQ multiplex PCR; TCRdb has only the in-frame clones, and not every one. This repertoire shows 720,000 or so clones, around 85% found once; its top ten account for roughly 0.01%. The sample was also linked to a second study, of human thymus T cells.

The sample taken for sequencing was thymocytes. The origin of the receptors is a girl under three years old with a congenital heart defect.

The chain is built from TRBV7-2 and TRBJ2-7, with 7 bases identical to TRBD1. The germline V gene has CDR1 SGHTA and CDR2 FQGNSA. Trimming cost V 5 bases and J 5 bases; bases outside gene matches: 9. CDR3 size: 14 residues. The CDR3 DNA reads TGTGCCAGCAGCAGCACGGACAGGACCCACGAGCAGTACTTC. This encodes CASSSTDRTHEQYF.

This chain joins TRBV4-1 and TRBJ2-2, with D unresolved. CDR1 is MGHRA and CDR2 is YSYEKL in the germline V gene. The CDR3 has 14 amino acids. V was shortened by 1 base and J by 2 bases, with 5 bases between the two germline ends. CDR3 in amino acids: CASSQAPNTGELFF. The CDR3 DNA is TGCGCCAGCAGCCAAGCCCCTAACACCGGGGAGCTGTTTTTT.